The rows below give T cell receptor beta chains drawn from one sample of a study of T cell responses to AZD1222 COVID-19 vaccine. Libraries were prepared by immunoSEQ multiplex PCR; TCRdb keeps only in-frame clonotypes and omits some of them. The repertoire holds 120,000 to 150,000 clones, with 88% as singletons. The sample was peripheral blood, taken 28 days after the second AZD1222 dose. All receptors derive from an adult who received the AZD1222 COVID-19 vaccine. CDR3s include the opening cysteine and the closing phenylalanine or tryptophan. D genes are given only for firm matches. Some rows mark clone size as missing; the rest say once, few, many or name a class of expanded clone.

d_gene	v_gene	abundance	j_gene	CDR3nt	CDR3aa
.	TRBV7-2	once	TRBJ1-5	TGTGCCAGCAGCTTACAGCCCAATCAGCCCCAGCATTTT	CASSLQPNQPQHF
.	TRBV5-4	.	TRBJ2-3	TGTGCCAGCAGCTTGGTGGGCACAGATACGCAGTATTTT	CASSLVGTDTQYF
.	TRBV6-4	.	TRBJ2-2	TGTGCCAGCAGCTCCGACGGGCTCGTGGACACCGGGGAGCTGTTTTTT	CASSSDGLVDTGELFF
.	TRBV12-3/TRBV12-4	.	TRBJ2-7	TGTGCCAGCAGCGCTTTCACAGACTACGAGCAGTACTTC	CASSAFTDYEQYF
TRBD1	TRBV7-9	.	TRBJ1-2	TGTGCCAGCAGCCCCCGGACAGGGGGCACGGGGACCTATGGCTACACCTTC	CASSPRTGGTGTYGYTF
.	TRBV19	.	TRBJ1-6	TGTGCCAGTAAGCAGAACGGCGGGGATTCACCCCTCCACTTT	CASKQNGGDSPLHF
.	TRBV7-3	few	TRBJ1-4	TGTGCCAGCAGTCTTAATAGAGGCGAAAAACTGTTTTTT	CASSLNRGEKLFF
TRBD2	TRBV18	.	TRBJ2-7	TGTGCCAGCTCACTGACTAGCGTGACCTACGAGCAGTACTTC	CASSLTSVTYEQYF
TRBD1	TRBV27	.	TRBJ1-1	TGTGCCAGCTGGACAGGGGGCTCGAACACTGAAGCTTTCTTT	CASWTGGSNTEAFF
TRBD1	TRBV25-1	.	TRBJ2-7	TGTGCCAGCAGTGGGGGACAGGGGTGGTACGAGCAGTACTTC	CASSGGQGWYEQYF
.	TRBV12-3/TRBV12-4	.	TRBJ1-2	TGTGCCAGCAGCCCCGAGGGTAACTATGGCTACACCTTC	CASSPEGNYGYTF
TRBD1	TRBV5-1	.	TRBJ2-1	TGCGCCAGCAAGTCTGGGACAGGAGCCTACAATGAGCAGTTCTTC	CASKSGTGAYNEQFF
.	TRBV7-8	.	TRBJ2-7	TGTGCCAGCAGCTTAGAAGAGGAGGCCTACGAGCAGTACTTC	CASSLEEEAYEQYF
.	TRBV2	.	TRBJ2-7	TGTGCCAGCAGTGGAAAGAGTAACTCCTACGAGCAGTACTTC	CASSGKSNSYEQYF
TRBD1	TRBV4-3	.	TRBJ2-7	TGCGCCAGCAGCCCACAGACAGGGGGGGGTTACGAGCAGTACTTC	CASSPQTGGGYEQYF
.	TRBV27	.	TRBJ1-5	TGTGCCAGCCGGGGCACCAATCAGCCCCAGCGTTTT	CASRGTNQPQRF
TRBD2	TRBV28	.	TRBJ2-5	TGTGCCAGCACCAAACCGGGACTAGCGCTAGAGACCCAGTACTTC	CASTKPGLALETQYF
.	TRBV7-9	.	TRBJ1-2	TGTGCCAGCAGCCCCGAGGCACGCTATGGCTACACCTTC	CASSPEARYGYTF
TRBD1	TRBV28	.	TRBJ2-3	TGTGCCAGCTGGGTGGGGACAGGCTGGGGGGATACGCAGTATTTT	CASWVGTGWGDTQYF
.	TRBV7-9	.	TRBJ1-4	TGTGCCAGCAGTCAAGGGCAGGGAAGGGAAAAACTGTTTTTT	CASSQGQGREKLFF
.	TRBV15	.	TRBJ1-1	TGTGCCACCAGCAGGGGGAGGGACACTGAAGCTTTCTTT	CATSRGRDTEAFF
.	TRBV5-4	.	TRBJ2-2	TGTGCCAGCACCCATGGGCCAAGGGGGGCGGCCGGGGAGCTGTTTTTT	CASTHGPRGAAGELFF
TRBD1	TRBV5-1	.	TRBJ2-1	TGCGCCAGCAGAGGAGGGACAGGGTCATACAATGAGCAGTTCTTC	CASRGGTGSYNEQFF
TRBD1	TRBV7-2	.	TRBJ1-2	TGTGCCAGCAGCGTGGAGACAGGGGATTCTTACTATGGCTACACCTTC	CASSVETGDSYYGYTF
.	TRBV30	.	TRBJ2-3	TGTGCCTGGAGTGACGATACGCAGTATTTT	CAWSDDTQYF
.	TRBV19	.	TRBJ1-3	TGTGCCAGTAGTAGACGTCAGAATTCTGGAAACACCATATATTTT	CASSRRQNSGNTIYF
.	TRBV6-1	.	TRBJ1-2	TGTGCCAGCAGTGACAGGGTTTCTGGCTACACCTTC	CASSDRVSGYTF
.	TRBV28	.	TRBJ1-2	TGTGCCAGCAACGTTGACAGTTCCAACTATGGCTACACCTTC	CASNVDSSNYGYTF
TRBD2	TRBV5-1	.	TRBJ2-1	TGCGCCAGCAGCTTGGTAGCGGGGTCTTACAATGAGCAGTTCTTC	CASSLVAGSYNEQFF
.	TRBV5-5	.	TRBJ1-2	TGTGCCAGCAGCTTGGCCTATGGCTACACCTTC	CASSLAYGYTF
.	TRBV5-1	.	TRBJ1-6	TGCGCTTCGACCCCCGACAGCTCCTATAATTCACCCCTCCACTTT	CASTPDSSYNSPLHF